A selection of T cell receptor beta chains follows, all from one sample in a study of blood T cell repertoires in COVID-19. Sequenced by immunoSEQ multiplex PCR; TCRdb stores in-frame clones only, minus some. The sample shows about 62,000 clones, around four fifths of them seen only once. What was sequenced was peripheral blood. The receptors originated from a woman aged 45-60 years with active or convalescent COVID-19. Each CDR3 is given with its conserved first and last residue. A D gene is named only where the DNA matches it firmly. Only some rows state a clone size, as once, few, many or a class for expanded clones.

d_call	v_call	cdr3_length	j_call	clone_size	cdr3_nt	cdr3_aa
-	TRBV24-1	18	TRBJ2-6	-	TGTGCCACCAGCGCCTCCCCGGTTTCAAGCTCTGGGGCCAACGTCCTGACTTTC	CATSASPVSSSGANVLTF
TRBD2	TRBV4-2	15	TRBJ2-7	once	TGTGCCAGCAGCGTACTAGCGGGAGGTGGTTACGAGCAGTACTTC	CASSVLAGGGYEQYF
TRBD2	TRBV19	18	TRBJ2-2	-	TGTGCCAGTAGTCCCCGAGGGGCTAGCGGAGGGGTATCCGGGGAGCTGTTTTTT	CASSPRGASGGVSGELFF
-	TRBV5-1	15	TRBJ2-1	-	TGCGCCAGCAGCTTGATCGGGGTTCCCTACAATGAGCAGTTCTTC	CASSLIGVPYNEQFF
-	TRBV27	17	TRBJ2-2	-	TGTGCCAGCAGTCCTCCCCAGGGGCTCCCAACCACCGGGGAGCTGTTTTTT	CASSPPQGLPTTGELFF
-	TRBV10-3	15	TRBJ2-2	-	TGTGCCATCAGGACGATGCGGGGGAACACCGGGGAGCTGTTTTTT	CAIRTMRGNTGELFF
-	TRBV25-1	14	TRBJ2-5	-	TGTGCCAGCAGTGAAGTGGAGTCGCGTCCGACCCAGTACTTC	CASSEVESRPTQYF
TRBD1	TRBV4-1	15	TRBJ2-7	-	TGCGCCAGCAGCCAAGACGGCAGGGGGCGATACGAGCAGTACTTC	CASSQDGRGRYEQYF
TRBD1	TRBV6-5	14	TRBJ1-1	-	TGTGCCAGCAGTTTAAACCAGGGGGGAACTGAAGCTTTCTTT	CASSLNQGGTEAFF
TRBD1	TRBV7-8	15	TRBJ1-3	-	TGTGCCAGCAGCTTCAGGGTCACAGGGGAAAACACCATATATTTT	CASSFRVTGENTIYF
-	TRBV18	16	TRBJ2-5	-	TGTGCCAGCTCACCGGGTCCGGGTACCCCTCAAGAGACCCAGTACTTC	CASSPGPGTPQETQYF
-	TRBV3-1/TRBV3-2	12	TRBJ1-2	-	TGTGCCAGCAGCCAAGGTAACGGGGGCTACACCTTC	CASSQGNGGYTF
TRBD1	TRBV10-3	17	TRBJ1-4	-	TGTGCCATCAGTGACCCTCAAGAAGGGGGCTCCGGTGAAAAACTGTTTTTT	CAISDPQEGGSGEKLFF
-	TRBV15	13	TRBJ1-2	-	TGTGCCACCACTACAGGTTATCGCTATGGCTACACCTTC	CATTTGYRYGYTF
-	TRBV30	16	TRBJ1-6	-	TGTGCCTGGAGTGTACCGCACAGCTCCTATAATTCACCCCTCCACTTT	CAWSVPHSSYNSPLHF
TRBD1	TRBV24-1	14	TRBJ1-2	-	TGTGCCACCAGTGACCCCGGACAGGGAAATGGCTACACCTTC	CATSDPGQGNGYTF
TRBD1	TRBV27	17	TRBJ1-1	-	TGTGCCAGCAGTTTAACCCGACAGGGCCTCTGGAGCACTGAAGCTTTCTTT	CASSLTRQGLWSTEAFF
-	TRBV7-9	12	TRBJ1-2	-	TGTGCCAGCAGCTCCGGTGGAGGCGGCTACACCTTC	CASSSGGGGYTF
TRBD1	TRBV18	14	TRBJ2-2	-	TGTGCCAGCTCGCCGGGGACAGTCACCGGGGAGCTGTTTTTT	CASSPGTVTGELFF
TRBD1	TRBV4-3	14	TRBJ1-1	-	TGCGCCAGCAGCCGCCGGACAGGGGACACTGAAGCTTTCTTT	CASSRRTGDTEAFF
-	TRBV5-1	15	TRBJ1-4	-	TGCGCCAGCAGCCCGAACGGGGGGGCTAATGAAAAACTGTTTTTT	CASSPNGGANEKLFF
-	TRBV12-5	13	TRBJ1-5	-	TGTGCTAGTGGTTTGACCGGGAAGGGGCCCCAGCATTTT	CASGLTGKGPQHF